This T cell receptor beta chain was recorded in a study of blood T cell repertoires in COVID-19. Sequencing was performed with immunoSEQ multiplex PCR; in TCRdb, only in-frame clones are kept and a portion is missing. The repertoire holds about 350,000 clones, more than 70% seen once, with 0.85% to 1.3% in the top ten. Trimming took 4 bases from V and 4 from J; bases not matched to a gene: 6. This CDR3 has 15 amino acids. Germline values: CDR1 KGHSY, CDR2 FQNENV. Material: PBMCs or T cells enriched from blood (not recorded which). This receptor was taken from a woman between 25 and 40 years old who had been exposed to COVID-19. The J gene is TRBJ2-7, the V gene TRBV16; 11 bases map to TRBD2. CDR3 in amino acids: CASSPGLAETYEQYF. The DNA of the CDR3 is TGTGCCAGCAGCCCGGGACTAGCGGAAACTTACGAGCAGTACTTC.